The 15 T cell receptor beta chains reported below all come from one sample, sequenced in a study of shared clonotypes between healthy human individuals. Profiling relied on immunoSEQ multiplex PCR, and the TCRdb table lists in-frame clones only, not all of them. The sample shows 2 million to 3 million clones, approximately 90% of them seen only once. The specimen sequenced was naive CD4+ T cells sorted from blood. Subset reported: CD45RA+ positively selected. These receptors came from a man between 18 and 35 years old in good health.

The V and J genes are TRBV4-3 and TRBJ2-3, with 7 bases that match TRBD2. Germline V gene data show CDR1 as LGHNA and CDR2 as YSLEER. The CDR3 is 18 residues long. The V and J ends lost 0 bases and 2 bases, in that order; junction bases with no gene match: 11. The CDR3, as DNA: TGCGCCAGCAGCCAAGATTCCCCAGGAGCGGGGTACACAGATACGCAGTATTTT. Amino acids: CASSQDSPGAGYTDTQYF.

This clone was found once. This chain uses TRBV7-9 with TRBJ1-3, with no clear D. Trimming cost V 1 base and J 0 bases, with 10 bases left between them. Germline CDR1 reads SEHNR; CDR2 reads FQNEAQ (reference sequence). This CDR3 spans 16 amino acids. The CDR3 DNA follows: TGTGCCAGCAGCTTAGAGGAGCTCCTCTCTGGAAACACCATATATTTT. It codes for CASSLEELLSGNTIYF.

The rearrangement joins TRBV4-1 to TRBJ2-2; D possibly corresponds to TRBD2 (6 bases). The CDR3 is made up of 15 amino acids. Germline assignment: CDR1 MGHRA and CDR2 YSYEKL. V lost 1 base, J lost 5 bases, and 11 bases lay in between. CDR3 sequence reads: CASSQGGGRTGELFF. CDR3 in DNA: TGCGCCAGCAGCCAAGGTGGGGGGAGGACCGGGGAGCTGTTTTTT.

The rearrangement joins TRBV5-4 to TRBJ2-1, with 9 bases that match TRBD2. CDR3 length: 17 residues. Trimming cost V 4 bases and J 0 bases; bases outside gene matches: 8. In germline, CDR1 is SGHNT, CDR2 YYREEE (reference sequence). In DNA form, the CDR3 reads TGTGCCAGCAGCCCCGAGCGGGGGGCCAGCTCCTACAATGAGCAGTTCTTC. This encodes CASSPERGASSYNEQFF.

The V gene is TRBV27, the J gene TRBJ1-1, with TRBD1 matching 8 bases. Germline V gene data show CDR1 as MNHEY and CDR2 as SMNVEV (reference sequence). The CDR3 runs to 15 residues. The trim removed 8 bases at V and 7 bases at J, leaving 15 bases unmatched. The CDR3 here is CASESRQDRVSEAFF. DNA for the CDR3: TGTGCCAGCGAATCCAGACAGGACAGGGTTAGTGAAGCTTTCTTT.

The chain recombines TRBV30 with TRBJ1-4; 7 bases align to TRBD1. J was trimmed by 7 bases and V by 2 bases; bases with no gene match: 7. The length of the CDR3 is 14 residues. Germline CDR1 and CDR2: GTSNPN and SVGIG (reference sequence). Written as DNA, the CDR3 is TGTGCCTGGAGTCCCGACAGGGCTTTTGAAAAACTGTTTTTT. Amino acids: CAWSPDRAFEKLFF.

As concerns this clone: The same CDR3 also results from other DNA sequences found in this sample. The chain joins TRBV5-1 to TRBJ2-7, with TRBD2 matching 7 bases. Germline-derived CDR1 and CDR2 are SGHRS and YFSETQ. V lost 1 base to trimming and J lost 0 bases; unmatched junction nucleotides: 1. The CDR3 is made up of 14 amino acids. This CDR3 reads CASSLSSGSYEQYF. CDR3 in DNA: TGCGCCAGCAGCTTGTCTAGCGGCTCCTACGAGCAGTACTTC.

This clone was seen only a few times. The chain is built from TRBV2 and TRBJ1-5; D gene unclear. The CDR3 is 12 residues long. Germline CDR1 and CDR2: SNHLY and FYNNEI. V was pared by 3 bases and J by 4 bases, with 4 bases between. In DNA, the CDR3 is TGTGCCAGCAGTGACTGGAATCAGCCCCAGCATTTT. It specifies CASSDWNQPQHF.

This clone was observed a few times. V usage is TRBV27 and J usage is TRBJ1-1; D perhaps matches TRBD1 (5 bases). Germline V gene data show CDR1 as MNHEY and CDR2 as SMNVEV (reference sequence). Trimming stripped 7 bases from V and 3 bases from J, with 9 bases between. This CDR3 has 12 amino acids. CDR3 DNA: TGTGCCAGCATCGGGGGTTACACTGAAGCTTTCTTT. This codes for CASIGGYTEAFF.

The chain is built from TRBV28 and TRBJ1-5, with a possible D match to TRBD1 (5 bases). V lost 2 bases and J lost 5, with 16 bases in between. CDR1 and CDR2 from the germline V gene are MDHEN and SYDVKM. The CDR3 totals 16 residues. The CDR3 region has the DNA TGTGCCAGCAGTTTAATCTTTCAGGGCCCGGATCAGCCCCAGCATTTT. Its translation: CASSLIFQGPDQPQHF.

This rearrangement joins TRBV6-5 to TRBJ2-7, with 9 bases identical to TRBD1. Unmatched junction bases numbered 8, after V lost 5 bases and J lost 6 bases. This CDR3 region has 14 residues. Germline loops: CDR1 MNHEY, CDR2 SVGAGI. The CDR3 is CASSVGQGEAEQYF. DNA for the CDR3: TGTGCCAGCAGTGTGGGACAGGGTGAAGCCGAGCAGTACTTC.

Concerning this clone: The identical CDR3 is also encoded by other nucleotide sequences in the sample. The V call is TRBV7-2, the J call TRBJ2-5, with TRBD2 matching 8 bases. The CDR3 extends over 13 amino acids. Germline V lookup: CDR1 SGHTA, CDR2 FQGNSA. The trim removed 2 bases at V and 4 bases at J, leaving 0 bases unmatched. The DNA of the CDR3 is TGTGCCAGCAGCTTACTAGCGGGAGAGACCCAGTACTTC. Its protein is CASSLLAGETQYF.

The chain employs TRBV6-5 and TRBJ2-7; D is uncertain. Germline CDR1 reads MNHEY; CDR2 reads SVGAGI. The CDR3 spans 12 residues. V shed 4 bases and J shed 3 bases, with 7 bases lying between them. CDR3 in amino acids: CASSLSGYEQYF. The CDR3 region has the DNA TGTGCCAGCAGTTTATCTGGCTACGAGCAGTACTTC.

The chain has TRBV5-6 and TRBJ1-2, with D perhaps matching TRBD1 (5 bases). V was trimmed by 0 bases and J by 7 bases, leaving 16 bases between them. The CDR3 spans 15 residues. The germline CDR1 and CDR2 sequences are SGHDT and YYEEEE. The CDR3, as DNA: TGTGCCAGCAGCTTGGACGGAGGGGAGGCAGGTGGCTACACCTTC. Its translation is CASSLDGGEAGGYTF.

The V call is TRBV27, the J call TRBJ2-7, with unresolved D. This CDR3 is built from 14 residues. Trimming left V 2 bases short and J 1 base short, with 9 bases between. Per germline, CDR1 MNHEY and CDR2 SMNVEV (reference sequence). The CDR3 sequence is CASSLGVFSYEQYF. As DNA, the CDR3 is TGTGCCAGCAGTTTAGGGGTGTTTTCCTACGAGCAGTACTTC.